The clone carrying this TCR beta chain was counted between two and nine times. TCRdb re-analysed the 5' RACE reads in MiXCR, keeping a single row per CDR3 protein. The sample consists of 120,000 or so distinct CDR3 sequences, 10% to 15% of them appearing once. This sample was taken from a study of early T cells in non-severe SARS-CoV-2 infection. The germline CDR1 and CDR2 sequences are MDHEN and SYDVKM. The CDR3 totals 12 residues. V lost 5 bases to trimming and J lost 8 bases, with 10 bases between them. The source material was whole blood, sampled at baseline. The chain carries TRBV28 and TRBJ2-1; D not resolved. The receptor comes from an adult who was a healthcare worker with PCR-confirmed SARS-CoV-2 infection or an uninfected control (not recorded which). The CDR3 nucleotides read TGTGCCAGCAGTACCCTAGTACATGAGCAGTTCTTC. This encodes CASSTLVHEQFF. Using reference TRBV28 and TRBJ2-1 for the parts outside the CDR3, the full variable domain is DVKVTQSSRYLVKRTGEKVFLECVQDMDHENMFWYRQDPGLGLRLIYFSYDVKMKEKGDIPEGYSVSREKKERFSLILESASTNQTSMYLCASSTLVHEQFFGPGTRLTVL.